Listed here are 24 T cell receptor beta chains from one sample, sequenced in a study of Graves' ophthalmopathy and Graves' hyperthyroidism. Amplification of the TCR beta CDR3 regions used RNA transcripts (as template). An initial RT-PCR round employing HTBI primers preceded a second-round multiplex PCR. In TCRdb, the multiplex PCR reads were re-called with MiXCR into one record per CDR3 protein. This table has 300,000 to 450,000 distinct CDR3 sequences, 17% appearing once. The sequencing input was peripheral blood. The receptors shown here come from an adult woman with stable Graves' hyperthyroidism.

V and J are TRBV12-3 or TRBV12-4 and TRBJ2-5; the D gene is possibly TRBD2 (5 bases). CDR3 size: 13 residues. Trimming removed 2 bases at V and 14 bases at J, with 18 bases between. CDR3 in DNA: TGTGCCAGCAGTTTAAAGGGTGGGGAGACCAAATACTTC. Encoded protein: CASSLKGGETKYF.

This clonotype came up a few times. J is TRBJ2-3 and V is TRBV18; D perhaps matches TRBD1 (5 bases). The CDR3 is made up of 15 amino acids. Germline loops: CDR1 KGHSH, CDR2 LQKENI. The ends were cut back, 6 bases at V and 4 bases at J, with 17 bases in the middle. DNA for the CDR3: TGTGCCAGCTCCGAGTACAGGCACCGCCCAGATACGCAGTATTTT. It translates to CASSEYRHRPDTQYF.

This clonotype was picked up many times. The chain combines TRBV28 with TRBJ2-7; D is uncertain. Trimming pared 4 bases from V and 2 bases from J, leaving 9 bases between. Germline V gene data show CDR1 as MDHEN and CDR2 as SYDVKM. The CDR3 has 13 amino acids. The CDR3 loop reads CASSSGPAYEQYF. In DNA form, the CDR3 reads TGTGCCAGCAGTTCCGGACCGGCCTACGAGCAGTACTTC. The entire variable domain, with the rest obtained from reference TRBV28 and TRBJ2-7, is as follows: DVKVTQSSRYLVKRTGEKVFLECVQDMDHENMFWYRQDPGLGLRLIYFSYDVKMKEKGDIPEGYSVSREKKERFSLILESASTNQTSMYLCASSSGPAYEQYFGPGTRLTVT.

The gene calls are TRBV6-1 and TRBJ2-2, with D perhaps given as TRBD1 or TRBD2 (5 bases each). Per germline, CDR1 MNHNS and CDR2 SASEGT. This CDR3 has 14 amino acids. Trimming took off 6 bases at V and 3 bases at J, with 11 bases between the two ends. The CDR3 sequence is CASRLMGHTGELFF. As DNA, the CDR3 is TGTGCCAGCAGGCTGATGGGACACACCGGGGAGCTGTTTTTT.

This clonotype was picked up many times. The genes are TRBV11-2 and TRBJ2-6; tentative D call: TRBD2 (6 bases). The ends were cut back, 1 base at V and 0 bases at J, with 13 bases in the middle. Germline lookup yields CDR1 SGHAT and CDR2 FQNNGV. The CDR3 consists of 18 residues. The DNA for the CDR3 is TGTGCCAGCAGCTTAGGGAAAGGGAGGAACTCTGGGGCCAACGTCCTGACTTTC. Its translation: CASSLGKGRNSGANVLTF.

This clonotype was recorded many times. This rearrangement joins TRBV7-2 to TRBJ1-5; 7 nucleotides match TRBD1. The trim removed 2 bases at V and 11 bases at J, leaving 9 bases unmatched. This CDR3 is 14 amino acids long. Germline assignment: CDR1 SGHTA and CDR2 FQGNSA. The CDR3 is CASSLRTRGQSQHF. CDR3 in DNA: TGTGCCAGCAGCTTACGTACCAGGGGACAGTCCCAGCATTTT.

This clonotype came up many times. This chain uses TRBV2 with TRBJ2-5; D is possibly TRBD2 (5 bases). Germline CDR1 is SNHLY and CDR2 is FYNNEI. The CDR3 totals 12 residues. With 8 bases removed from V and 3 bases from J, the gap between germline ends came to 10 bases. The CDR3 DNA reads TGTGCCAGCTCCCGGCGGGAAGAGACCCAGTACTTC. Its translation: CASSRREETQYF.

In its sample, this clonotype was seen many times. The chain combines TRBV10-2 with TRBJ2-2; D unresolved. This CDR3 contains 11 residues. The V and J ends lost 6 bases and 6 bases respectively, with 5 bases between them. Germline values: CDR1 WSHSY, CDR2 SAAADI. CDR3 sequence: CASRTSGELFF. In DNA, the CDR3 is TGCGCCAGCAGGACTTCCGGGGAGCTGTTTTTT.

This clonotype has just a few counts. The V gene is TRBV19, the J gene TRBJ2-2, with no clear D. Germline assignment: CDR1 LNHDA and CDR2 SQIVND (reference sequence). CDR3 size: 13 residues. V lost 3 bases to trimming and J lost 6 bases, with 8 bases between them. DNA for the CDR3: TGTGCCAGTAGTATTCTCACGGCCGGGGAGCTGTTTTTT. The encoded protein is CASSILTAGELFF.

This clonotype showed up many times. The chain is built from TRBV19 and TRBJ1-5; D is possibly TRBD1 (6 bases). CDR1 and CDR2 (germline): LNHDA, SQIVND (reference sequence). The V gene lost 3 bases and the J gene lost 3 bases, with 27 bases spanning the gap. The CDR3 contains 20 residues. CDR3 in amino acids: CASSIYLDSGTGRFNQPQHF. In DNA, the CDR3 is TGTGCCAGTAGTATTTACCTCGACTCGGGTACAGGGAGATTCAATCAGCCCCAGCATTTT.

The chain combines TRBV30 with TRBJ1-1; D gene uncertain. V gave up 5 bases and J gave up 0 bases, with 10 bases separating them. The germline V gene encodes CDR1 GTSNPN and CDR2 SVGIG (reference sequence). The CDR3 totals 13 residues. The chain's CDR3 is CAWGKTVNTEAFF. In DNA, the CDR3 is TGTGCCTGGGGCAAGACGGTGAACACTGAAGCTTTCTTT.

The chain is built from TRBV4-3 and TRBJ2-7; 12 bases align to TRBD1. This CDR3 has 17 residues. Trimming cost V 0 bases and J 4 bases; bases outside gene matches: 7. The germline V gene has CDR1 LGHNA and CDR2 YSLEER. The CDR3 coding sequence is TGCGCCAGCAGCCAAGACCTAGGGACAGGGGGCCAGTACGAGCAGTACTTC. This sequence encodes CASSQDLGTGGQYEQYF.

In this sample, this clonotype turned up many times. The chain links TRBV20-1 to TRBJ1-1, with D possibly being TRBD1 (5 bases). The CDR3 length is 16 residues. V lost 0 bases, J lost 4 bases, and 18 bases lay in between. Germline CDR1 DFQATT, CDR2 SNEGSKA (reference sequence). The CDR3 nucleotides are TGCAGTGCTAGAGATGGGTGGAGGGGAAGGGGCACTGAAGCTTTCTTT. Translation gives CSARDGWRGRGTEAFF.

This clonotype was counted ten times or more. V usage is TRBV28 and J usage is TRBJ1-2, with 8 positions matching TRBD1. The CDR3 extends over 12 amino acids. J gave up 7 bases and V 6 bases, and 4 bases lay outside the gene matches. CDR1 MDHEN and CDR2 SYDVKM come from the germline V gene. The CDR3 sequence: CASRAGGTGYTF. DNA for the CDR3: TGTGCCAGCAGAGCAGGGGGCACTGGCTACACCTTC.

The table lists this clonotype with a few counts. The CDR3 protein is CASSPPNSGNTIYF. The CDR3 bases are TGTGCCAGCAGCCCGCCGAATTCTGGAAACACCATATATTTT. The gene calls are TRBV7-2 and TRBJ1-3; D uncertain. Between the trimmed V and J ends, which lost 5 bases and 1 base, there was a span of 9 bases. Per germline, CDR1 SGHTA and CDR2 FQGNSA. The length of the CDR3 is 14 residues.

The CDR3 loop is CASSLRGVTGETQYF. CDR3 DNA: TGTGCCAGCAGCTTACGCGGCGTGACCGGGGAGACCCAGTACTTC. The J gene is TRBJ2-5, the V gene TRBV7-9; D remains unclear. Germline assignment: CDR1 SEHNR and CDR2 FQNEAQ (reference sequence). V was shortened by 2 bases and J by 5 bases, with 15 bases between the two germline ends. This CDR3 has 15 amino acids.

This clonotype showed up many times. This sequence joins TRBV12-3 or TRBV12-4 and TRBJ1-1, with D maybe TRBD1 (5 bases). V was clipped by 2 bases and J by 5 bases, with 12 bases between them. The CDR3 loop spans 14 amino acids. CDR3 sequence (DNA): TGTGCCAGCAGTTTAATGGGGGTAGGGACTGAAGCTTTCTTT. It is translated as CASSLMGVGTEAFF.

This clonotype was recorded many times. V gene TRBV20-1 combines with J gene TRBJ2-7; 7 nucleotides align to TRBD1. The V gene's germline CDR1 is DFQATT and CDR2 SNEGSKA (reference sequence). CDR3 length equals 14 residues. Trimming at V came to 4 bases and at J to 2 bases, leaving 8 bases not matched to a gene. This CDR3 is CSATRDSLAYEQYF. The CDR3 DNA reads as TGCAGTGCTACCAGGGACAGCCTAGCCTACGAGCAGTACTTC.

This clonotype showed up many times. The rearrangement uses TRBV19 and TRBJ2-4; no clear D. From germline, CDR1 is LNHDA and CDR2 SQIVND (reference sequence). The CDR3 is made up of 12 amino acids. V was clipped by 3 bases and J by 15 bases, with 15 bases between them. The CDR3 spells CASSIDSLRLYF. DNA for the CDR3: TGTGCCAGTAGTATTGACTCCCTGCGATTGTACTTC.

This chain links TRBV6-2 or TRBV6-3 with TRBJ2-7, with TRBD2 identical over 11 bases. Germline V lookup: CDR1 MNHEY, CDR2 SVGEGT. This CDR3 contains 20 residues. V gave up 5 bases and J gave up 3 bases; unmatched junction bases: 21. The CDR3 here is CASSHQVAGGSSVADYEQYF. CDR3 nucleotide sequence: TGTGCCAGCAGTCACCAAGTAGCGGGAGGGAGTTCCGTCGCAGACTACGAGCAGTACTTC.

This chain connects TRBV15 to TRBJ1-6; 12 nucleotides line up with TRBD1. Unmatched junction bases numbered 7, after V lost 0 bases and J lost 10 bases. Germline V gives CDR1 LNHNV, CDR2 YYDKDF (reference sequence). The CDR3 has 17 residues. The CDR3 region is CATSREGGTGGGSPLHF. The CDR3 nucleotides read TGTGCCACCAGCAGAGAAGGAGGGACAGGGGGCGGGTCACCCCTCCACTTT.

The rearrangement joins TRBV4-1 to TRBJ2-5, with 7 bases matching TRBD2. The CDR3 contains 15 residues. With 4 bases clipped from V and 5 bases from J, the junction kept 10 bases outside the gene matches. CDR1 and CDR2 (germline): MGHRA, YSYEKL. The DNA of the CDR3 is TGCGCCAGCAGCCGACCAGGGAGGGAGGGGGAGACCCAGTACTTC. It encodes CASSRPGREGETQYF.

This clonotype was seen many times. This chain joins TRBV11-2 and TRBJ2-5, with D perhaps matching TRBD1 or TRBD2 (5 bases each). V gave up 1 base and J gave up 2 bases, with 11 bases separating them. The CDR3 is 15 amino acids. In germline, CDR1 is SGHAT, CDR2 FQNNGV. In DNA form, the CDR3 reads TGTGCCAGCAGCTTAGCTACGGGACGGCAAGAGACCCAGTACTTC. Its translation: CASSLATGRQETQYF.

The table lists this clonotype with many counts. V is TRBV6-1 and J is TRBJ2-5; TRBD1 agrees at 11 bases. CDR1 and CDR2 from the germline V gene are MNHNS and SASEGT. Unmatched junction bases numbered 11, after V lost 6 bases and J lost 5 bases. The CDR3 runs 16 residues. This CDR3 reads CASSGRDRGLSETQYF. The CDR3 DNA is TGTGCCAGCAGCGGGCGGGACAGGGGGTTATCGGAGACCCAGTACTTC.